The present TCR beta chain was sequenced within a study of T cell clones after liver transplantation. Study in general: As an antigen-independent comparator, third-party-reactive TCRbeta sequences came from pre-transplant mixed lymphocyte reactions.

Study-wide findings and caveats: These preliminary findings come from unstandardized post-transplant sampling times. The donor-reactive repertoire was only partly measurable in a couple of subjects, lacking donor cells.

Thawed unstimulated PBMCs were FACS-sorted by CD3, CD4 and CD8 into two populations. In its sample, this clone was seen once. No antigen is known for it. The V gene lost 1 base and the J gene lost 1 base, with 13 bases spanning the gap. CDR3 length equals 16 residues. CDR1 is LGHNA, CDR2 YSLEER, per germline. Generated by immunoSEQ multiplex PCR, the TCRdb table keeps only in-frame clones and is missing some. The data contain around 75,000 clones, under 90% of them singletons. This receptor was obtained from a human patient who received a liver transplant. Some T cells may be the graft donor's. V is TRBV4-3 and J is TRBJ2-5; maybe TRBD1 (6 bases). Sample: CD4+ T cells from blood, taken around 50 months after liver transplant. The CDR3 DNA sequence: TGCGCCAGCAGCCAAGGGGTAGGGGGTTCCCAAGAGACCCAGTACTTC. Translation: CASSQGVGGSQETQYF.